This TCR beta chain is from a study of brain T cells in children with intractable seizures. Study observations and caveats: Pre-surgery blood may have been undersampled, hiding some clones. Only CDR3 sequence similarity suggested viral specificity, without known HCMV serostatus.

Clones were read by immunoSEQ multiplex PCR, and TCRdb kept only the in-frame ones, dropping some. The sample lists tens of thousands of clones; about 92% were seen once. Surgery cases with the highest brain T cell transcript signatures were chosen for sequencing. Remarks on this clone: As yet, its antigen is unknown.

Between the trimmed V and J ends, which lost 5 bases and 3 bases, there was a span of 13 bases. The CDR3 extends over 15 amino acids. Germline values: CDR1 LGHDT, CDR2 YNNKEL (reference sequence). This rearrangement joins TRBV3-1 (or the pseudogene TRBV3-2) to TRBJ2-2; D could derive from TRBD1 or TRBD2 (6 bases each). Material: peripheral blood, obtained at surgery. The sequence came from a boy under three years old with tuberous sclerosis and intractable seizures. In DNA, the CDR3 is TGTGCCAGCAGCGTGGAGGGGGTCTACACCGGGGAGCTGTTTTTT. Residues: CASSVEGVYTGELFF.